Listed below are T cell receptor beta chains from one sample, sequenced in a study of blood T cells in healthy people across ages. TCRdb itself ran the 5' RACE reads through MiXCR, one entry per CDR3 protein. The sample records approximately 670,000 distinct CDR3 sequences, roughly 43% being singletons. Sequencing was carried out using blood. The receptors stem from a man aged 80 or over in good health. Both conserved end residues are part of each CDR3. The D gene is left open where the match is weak. Clone sizes are given selectively: once, few, many, or a class where the clone is expanded.

length,V,size,D,J,DNA,CDR3
13,TRBV29-1,NA,TRBD1,TRBJ1-4,TGCAGCGCCTACCGACAGGGGGATGAAAAACTGTTTTTT,CSAYRQGDEKLFF
14,TRBV3-1,NA,NA,TRBJ2-7,TGTGCCAGCAGCCAGGGGACGGTATCCTACGAGCAGTACTTC,CASSQGTVSYEQYF
14,TRBV5-1,NA,TRBD2,TRBJ2-7,TGCGCCAGCAGTCAGGCGGGAGCATTTTACGAGCAGTACTTC,CASSQAGAFYEQYF
14,TRBV29-1,few,NA,TRBJ2-2,TGCAGCGTTGATGCTCGGGCGCCCACCGGGGAGCTGTTTTTT,CSVDARAPTGELFF
13,TRBV5-5,NA,NA,TRBJ2-1,TGTGCCAGCAGCCCGCGGGACAACGGTGAGCAGTTCTTC,CASSPRDNGEQFF
15,TRBV2,few,NA,TRBJ2-2,TGTGCCAGCAGCCGGACAGAAGCGAACACCGGGGAGCTGTTTTTT,CASSRTEANTGELFF
15,TRBV20-1,NA,NA,TRBJ1-6,TGCAGTGCTAGAGGGGATGGGAGACTATATTCACCCCTCCACTTT,CSARGDGRLYSPLHF
18,TRBV6-2/TRBV6-3,NA,TRBD2,TRBJ2-2,TGTGCCAGCAGCCCCCAGACTAGCGGGATATCCTGGACCGGGGAGCTGTTTTTT,CASSPQTSGISWTGELFF
13,TRBV3-1,NA,NA,TRBJ2-1,TGTGCCAGCAGTATATATCAATCAGATGAGCAGTTCTTC,CASSIYQSDEQFF
19,TRBV14,NA,NA,TRBJ2-5,TGTGCCAGCAGCCAACTTGGTGGCAGCCCCTCGCCCCCACAAGAGACCCAGTACTTC,CASSQLGGSPSPPQETQYF
15,TRBV5-1,few,NA,TRBJ1-5,TGCGCCAGCGGCCTGGATGGGGCAAATGATCAGCCCCAGCATTTT,CASGLDGANDQPQHF
15,TRBV7-2,NA,TRBD1,TRBJ2-5,TGTGCCAGCAGCTTGGGACAGGGCAAATTGGGGACCCAGTACTTC,CASSLGQGKLGTQYF
14,TRBV2,NA,TRBD2,TRBJ2-1,TGTGCCAGCAGGATCAGCGGGGGCAACAATGAGCAGTTCTTC,CASRISGGNNEQFF
12,TRBV28,many,NA,TRBJ1-1,TGTGCCAGCAGTTCCGGACAGACTGAAGCTTTCTTT,CASSSGQTEAFF
13,TRBV20-1,many,TRBD2,TRBJ2-7,TGCAGCGCCCGGACTAGCGGGAGGTACGAGCAGTACTTC,CSARTSGRYEQYF
17,TRBV24-1,few,NA,TRBJ2-6,TGTGCCACCAGTGAGACTACACCTTTGGGAGGGGCCAACGTCCTGACTTTC,CATSETTPLGGANVLTF
13,TRBV30,NA,NA,TRBJ1-1,TGTGCCTGGGGGGCCTCGGGGAACACTGAAGCTTTCTTT,CAWGASGNTEAFF
12,TRBV27,few,NA,TRBJ2-1,TGTGCCAGCAGTTTAGGAGGCGATGAGCAGTTCTTC,CASSLGGDEQFF
16,TRBV11-3,NA,NA,TRBJ2-1,TGTGCCAGCAGCTTAGATGGCAGGGGCTCCTACAATGAGCAGTTCTTC,CASSLDGRGSYNEQFF
13,TRBV5-1,once,NA,TRBJ2-2,TGCGCCAGCAATCCCGGGAACACCGGGGAGCTGTTTTTT,CASNPGNTGELFF
15,TRBV6-2/TRBV6-3,NA,TRBD2,TRBJ2-5,TGTGCCAGCAGACCAAGCGGGAGGGCCGGAGAGACCCAGTACTTC,CASRPSGRAGETQYF
12,TRBV25-1,many,TRBD1,TRBJ2-7,TGTGCCAGCAGTCGTGGGACAGCCGAGCAGTACTTC,CASSRGTAEQYF
14,TRBV7-9,NA,NA,TRBJ2-7,TGTGCCAGCAGCTTAGGGGCGGTGAGCTACGAGCAGTACTTC,CASSLGAVSYEQYF
14,TRBV20-1,few,NA,TRBJ2-3,TGCAGCCTCTGTCGTATTCGGGATCCAGATACGCAGTATTTT,CSLCRIRDPDTQYF
14,TRBV9,many,TRBD2,TRBJ2-3,TGTGCCAGCAGCCCTAGCGGGAGTACAGATACGCAGTATTTT,CASSPSGSTDTQYF
15,TRBV28,few,TRBD2,TRBJ2-1,TGTGCCAGCAGTTTGCACACTAGCGGGAGCGATGAGCAGTTCTTC,CASSLHTSGSDEQFF
14,TRBV14,NA,NA,TRBJ2-2,TGTGCCAGCAGTCTCAGACACAACACCGGGGAGCTGTTTTTT,CASSLRHNTGELFF
15,TRBV6-2/TRBV6-3,few,NA,TRBJ2-5,TGTGCCAGCAGTCCCGCGAGGGTGGGTCAAGAGACCCAGTACTTC,CASSPARVGQETQYF
13,TRBV7-2,NA,NA,TRBJ2-5,TGTGCCAGCAGCGTGGAGATGGAAGAGACCCAGTACTTC,CASSVEMEETQYF
12,TRBV29-1,NA,NA,TRBJ2-5,TGCAGCGCTATTCGGGAGACGGAGACCCAGTACTTC,CSAIRETETQYF
15,TRBV7-2,few,NA,TRBJ2-1,TGTGCCAGCAGCTTAGATGGCGTCGCCTACAATGAGCAGTTCTTC,CASSLDGVAYNEQFF